The text below deals with one T cell receptor (beta chain). The record originates from a study of technical replicates of blood from a few donors. Produced via immunoSEQ multiplex PCR; TCRdb's table is partial and in-frame only. This table has 50,000 to 70,000 clones, roughly 90% appearing once. CDR1 and CDR2 (germline): MNHEY, SVGAGI. This CDR3 has 15 residues. V lost 6 bases to trimming and J lost 7 bases; unmatched junction nucleotides: 9. This sequence joins TRBV6-5 and TRBJ2-1; 10 positions match TRBD1. The sequenced sample consisted of PBMCs. The sequence came from a human donor in good health. Some clones in this sample may be carry-over from other donors' samples. The CDR3 region is CASRTGTGAVNEQFF. CDR3 DNA sequence: TGTGCCAGCAGGACCGGGACAGGGGCTGTTAATGAGCAGTTCTTC.